This TCR beta chain was recovered during a study of human T cells and chemical hapten exposure. Whole-study context: Per-sample variation in TCR yield stemmed mainly from small pooled library volume differences.

Time point defined: patch test 2, 6 weeks after DPC sensitization. Treatment in this sample: therapeutic diphenylcyclopropenone sensitization with weekly scalp DPC. Donors were 18 to 70-year-old alopecia patients suitable for DPC. From whole blood left unfractionated, total RNA was extracted. Germline-derived CDR1 and CDR2 are SEHNR and FQNEAQ (reference sequence). The CDR3 runs to 15 residues. V lost 6 bases, J lost 5 bases, and 14 bases lay in between. One entry per CDR3 protein results from TCRdb running MiXCR on the RACE reads. The table lists a few hundred thousand distinct CDR3 sequences, just under 6.5% of them singletons.

The genes are TRBV7-9 and TRBJ1-6; tentatively, D is TRBD1 (5 bases). This TCR came from a woman aged 18-29 years with alopecia areata. Some clones in this sample may be carry-over from other donors' samples. The starting material was whole blood, obtained in connection with sensitization to the hapten diphenylcyclopropenone (DPC). This CDR3 is CASRLRGSDNSPLHF. Here the CDR3 DNA reads TGTGCCAGCAGGTTGCGGGGCTCTGATAATTCACCCCTCCACTTT.